These T cell receptor beta chains were read from a single sample in a study of shared clonotypes between healthy human individuals. The protocol was immunoSEQ multiplex PCR, while the TCRdb copy is restricted to in-frame clones and leaves out a portion. Altogether hundreds of thousands of clones are present, more than 70% being singletons, with the ten largest covering around 1.8%. Sequencing input: memory CD4+ T cells sorted from blood. The receptors were sampled from a woman aged 25 to 39 in good health. The CDR3 runs from the conserved cysteine through the conserved F or W. The order of the fields is J gene, clone size, V gene, D gene, CDR3 protein, CDR3 DNA. The D gene is left open where the match is weak. Clone size is given for some rows only: seen once, a few or many times, or a class if the clone is expanded.

TRBJ2-2	NA	TRBV28	NA	CASKESNTGELFF	TGTGCCAGTAAGGAATCGAACACCGGGGAGCTGTTTTTT
TRBJ2-3	NA	TRBV27	NA	CASSLGDTQYF	TGTGCCAGCAGTTTAGGGGATACGCAGTATTTT
TRBJ2-1	NA	TRBV19	NA	CASSAINQDYEQFF	TGTGCCAGTAGTGCGATCAATCAGGACTATGAGCAGTTCTTC
TRBJ1-1	NA	TRBV6-5	NA	CASSTTVRAAEAFF	TGTGCCAGCAGTACCACAGTACGAGCAGCTGAAGCTTTCTTT
TRBJ2-4	NA	TRBV5-1	TRBD2	CASSLEVGEGKNIQYF	TGCGCCAGCAGCTTGGAGGTAGGGGAGGGCAAAAACATTCAGTACTTC
TRBJ2-5	NA	TRBV29-1	NA	CTLETRETQYF	TGCACCCTCGAGACTAGGGAGACCCAGTACTTC
TRBJ2-7	NA	TRBV5-4	NA	CASSLVGVYEQYF	TGTGCCAGCAGCTTGGTTGGGGTCTACGAGCAGTACTTC
TRBJ1-2	NA	TRBV18	TRBD1	CATASGTALFTSGYTF	TGTGCCACCGCGAGCGGGACAGCTCTATTCACGTCTGGCTACACCTTC
TRBJ2-7	NA	TRBV30	NA	CAWKTGRNPYEQYF	TGTGCCTGGAAGACAGGTCGAAATCCCTACGAGCAGTACTTC
TRBJ2-3	once	TRBV19	TRBD2	CATHSGRGSTDTQYF	TGTGCCACCCACAGCGGGAGAGGGAGCACAGATACGCAGTATTTT
TRBJ1-5	NA	TRBV7-9	NA	CASSLGSGGGGNQPQHF	TGTGCCAGCAGCTTAGGATCAGGTGGGGGGGGCAATCAGCCCCAGCATTTT
TRBJ2-7	NA	TRBV25-1	NA	CASSEHTGFNEQYF	TGTGCCAGCAGTGAACACACAGGGTTTAACGAGCAGTACTTC
TRBJ2-7	NA	TRBV2	TRBD1	CASSSDRSSYEQYF	TGTGCCAGCAGCTCGGACAGGAGTTCCTACGAGCAGTACTTC
TRBJ1-6	many	TRBV9	TRBD1	CASSAGGWNSPLHF	TGTGCCAGCAGCGCAGGGGGTTGGAATTCACCCCTCCACTTT
TRBJ1-6	NA	TRBV2	NA	CASSENRFGDSPLHF	TGTGCCAGCAGTGAAAACAGGTTTGGGGATTCACCCCTCCACTTT
TRBJ2-3	many	TRBV28	NA	CAGKRASTDTQYF	TGTGCCGGCAAGCGGGCTAGCACAGATACGCAGTATTTT
TRBJ2-3	NA	TRBV10-1	NA	CASSQDGRSTDTQYF	TGCGCCAGCAGTCAGGACGGAAGGAGCACAGATACGCAGTATTTT
TRBJ2-7	NA	TRBV5-4	TRBD2	CASSPGTSGVYEQYF	TGTGCCAGCAGCCCCGGGACTAGCGGGGTTTACGAGCAGTACTTC
TRBJ2-2	NA	TRBV11-2	NA	CASSLDQTALELFF	TGTGCCAGCAGCTTAGATCAGACGGCCCTCGAGCTGTTTTTT
TRBJ2-7	NA	TRBV5-4	TRBD1	CASSSRDRGAGEQYF	TGTGCCAGCAGCTCCCGGGACAGGGGAGCGGGGGAGCAGTACTTC
TRBJ2-6	NA	TRBV10-2	NA	CAGGGSGANVLTF	TGCGCCGGAGGGGGCTCTGGGGCCAACGTCCTGACTTTC
TRBJ1-5	NA	TRBV11-2	TRBD1	CASSPGTGIEPQHF	TGTGCCAGCAGCCCCGGGACAGGGATAGAGCCCCAGCATTTT
TRBJ1-1	NA	TRBV6-1	TRBD1	CASSEAGRGRLF	TGTGCCAGCAGTGAAGCGGGCAGGGGGCGGCTCTTT
TRBJ2-5	few	TRBV30	NA	CAWSVGTKRQETQYF	TGTGCCTGGAGTGTCGGTACCAAACGACAAGAGACCCAGTACTTC
TRBJ2-1	NA	TRBV19	NA	CASSIVGSAYNEQFF	TGTGCCAGTAGTATAGTTGGGTCGGCGTACAATGAGCAGTTCTTC
TRBJ1-2	few	TRBV5-5	NA	CASSFTTQANYGYTF	TGTGCCAGCAGCTTTACGACGCAAGCTAACTATGGCTACACCTTC
TRBJ1-1	NA	TRBV30	TRBD1	CAWNQGAITEAFF	TGTGCCTGGAACCAGGGGGCAATCACTGAAGCTTTCTTT
TRBJ2-7	NA	TRBV4-1	NA	CASSQGTWTSYEQYF	TGCGCCAGCAGCCAAGGAACCTGGACTTCCTACGAGCAGTACTTC
TRBJ1-1	once	TRBV28	NA	CASSLPKMNTEAFF	TGTGCCAGCAGTCTCCCGAAGATGAACACTGAAGCTTTCTTT
TRBJ1-3	once	TRBV30	NA	CAWSAGTIGNTIYF	TGTGCCTGGAGTGCCGGGACAATTGGAAACACCATATATTTT
TRBJ1-2	NA	TRBV10-3	NA	CAISESGSLYGYTF	TGTGCCATCAGTGAGTCGGGCAGCCTCTATGGCTACACCTTC
TRBJ1-5	NA	TRBV2	TRBD1	CASRGDREESNQPQHF	TGTGCCAGCAGGGGGGACAGGGAAGAGAGCAATCAGCCCCAGCATTTT
TRBJ2-7	many	TRBV15	TRBD2	CATSPGGSGSDEQYF	TGTGCCACCAGCCCCGGGGGGAGCGGGAGCGACGAGCAGTACTTC
TRBJ1-1	NA	TRBV6-5	NA	CASSSYRNTEAFF	TGTGCCAGCAGCTCTTACAGGAACACTGAAGCTTTCTTT
TRBJ2-5	NA	TRBV20-1	NA	CSAPDLETQYF	TGCAGTGCGCCCGACTTGGAGACCCAGTACTTC
TRBJ1-1	once	TRBV6-6	TRBD1	CASSFLTGDTEAFF	TGTGCCAGCAGTTTCTTGACAGGGGACACTGAAGCTTTCTTT
TRBJ1-1	NA	TRBV7-7	TRBD1	CASSSVPGQGVNTEAFF	TGTGCCAGCAGCTCGGTCCCGGGACAGGGGGTGAACACTGAAGCTTTCTTT
TRBJ2-7	NA	TRBV19	NA	CASSSRQAYEQYF	TGTGCCAGTAGTTCCAGACAGGCCTACGAGCAGTACTTC
TRBJ1-1	NA	TRBV6-1	NA	CASSRSTGYTEAFF	TGTGCCAGCAGCAGGAGCACAGGTTACACTGAAGCTTTCTTT
TRBJ2-1	NA	TRBV7-2	NA	CASMGREPGYEQFF	TGTGCCAGCATGGGTCGGGAGCCGGGGTATGAGCAGTTCTTC
TRBJ2-7	medium-sized	TRBV25-1	NA	CASSRDVPYEQYF	TGTGCCAGCAGCCGGGACGTCCCCTACGAGCAGTACTTC
TRBJ1-4	NA	TRBV2	NA	CASTGSHFEKLFF	TGTGCCAGCACGGGATCCCACTTTGAAAAACTGTTTTTT
TRBJ1-4	few	TRBV2	NA	CASSDTERLNEKLFF	TGTGCCAGCAGTGATACGGAACGTCTTAATGAAAAACTGTTTTTT
TRBJ2-7	NA	TRBV27	TRBD1	CASRQTGLAGNLYEQYF	TGTGCCAGCAGGCAGACAGGGCTGGCCGGGAATCTCTACGAGCAGTACTTC
TRBJ2-7	NA	TRBV30	TRBD1	CAWSYRDRVREQYF	TGTGCCTGGAGTTACCGGGACAGGGTAAGAGAGCAGTACTTC
TRBJ2-3	NA	TRBV11-2	TRBD1	CASSFRQGAVPDTQYF	TGTGCCAGCAGCTTTCGGCAGGGGGCGGTACCAGATACGCAGTATTTT
TRBJ1-4	NA	TRBV6-1	NA	CACEGEDEKLFF	TGTGCCTGCGAGGGAGAGGATGAAAAACTGTTTTTT
TRBJ1-3	NA	TRBV7-5	NA	CVRSLPTGVINYF	TGTGTCAGAAGCTTACCGACAGGGGTCATTAATTATTTT
TRBJ2-7	NA	TRBV30	TRBD2	CAWTSGYEQYF	TGTGCCTGGACTAGCGGCTACGAGCAGTACTTC
TRBJ1-6	NA	TRBV6-5	NA	CASSQNSPLHF	TGTGCCAGCAGCCAAAATTCACCCCTCCACTTT
TRBJ1-2	NA	TRBV28	TRBD1	CASSSPGQTNYGYTF	TGTGCCAGCAGTTCTCCGGGACAGACGAACTATGGCTACACCTTC
TRBJ2-3	NA	TRBV2	NA	CASSELADTQYF	TGTGCCAGCAGTGAACTAGCAGATACGCAGTATTTT
TRBJ2-7	NA	TRBV30	NA	CAWSVSTYEQYF	TGTGCCTGGAGTGTATCCACCTACGAGCAGTACTTC
TRBJ2-1	NA	TRBV9	TRBD2	CASSATSGGAYNEQFF	TGTGCCAGCAGCGCGACTAGCGGGGGGGCCTACAATGAGCAGTTCTTC
TRBJ2-3	NA	TRBV5-4	NA	CASSTQEDTQYF	TGTGCCAGCAGCACACAGGAAGATACGCAGTATTTT
TRBJ2-7	NA	TRBV5-1	NA	CASSLIRGHEQYF	TGCGCCAGCAGCTTGATTAGGGGTCACGAGCAGTACTTC
TRBJ2-7	NA	TRBV13	NA	CASSLNRAEQYF	TGTGCCAGCAGCTTAAATCGGGCCGAGCAGTACTTC